This T cell receptor (beta chain) originates from a study of blood T cell repertoires in COVID-19. Whole-study context: The cDNA or gDNA used as material had been derived from T cells, B-cell-depleted T cells, or PBMCs.

Generated by immunoSEQ multiplex PCR, the TCRdb table keeps only in-frame clones and is missing some. The sample has about 180,000 clones; roughly 87% are singletons. Trimming stripped 1 base from V and 8 bases from J, with 6 bases between. Germline V CDR1 and CDR2: KGHSH, LQKENI. CDR3 length equals 12 residues. Specimen: peripheral blood. V usage is TRBV18 and J usage is TRBJ2-1; no firm D call. The receptor was derived from a woman aged 50 to 60 with acute or convalescent COVID-19. CDR3 residues: CASSPLGDEQFF. CDR3 sequence (DNA): TGTGCCAGCTCACCACTGGGCGATGAGCAGTTCTTC.